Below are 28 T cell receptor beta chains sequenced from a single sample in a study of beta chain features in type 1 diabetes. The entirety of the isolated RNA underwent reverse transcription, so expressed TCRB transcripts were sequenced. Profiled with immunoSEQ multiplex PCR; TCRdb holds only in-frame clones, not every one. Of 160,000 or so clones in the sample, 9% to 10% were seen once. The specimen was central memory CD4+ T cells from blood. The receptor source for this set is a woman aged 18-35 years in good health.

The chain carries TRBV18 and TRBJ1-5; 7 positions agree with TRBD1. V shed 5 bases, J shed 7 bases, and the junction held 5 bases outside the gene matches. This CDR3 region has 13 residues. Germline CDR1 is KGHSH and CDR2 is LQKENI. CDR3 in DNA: TGTGCCAGCTCAGACAGGGTAAGCCAGCCCCAGCATTTT. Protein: CASSDRVSQPQHF.

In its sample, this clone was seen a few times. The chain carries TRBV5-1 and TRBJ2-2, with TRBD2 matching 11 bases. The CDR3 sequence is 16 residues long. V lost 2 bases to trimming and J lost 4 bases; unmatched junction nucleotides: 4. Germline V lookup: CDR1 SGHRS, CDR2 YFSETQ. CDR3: CASSLLAGDRTGELFF. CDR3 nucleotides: TGCGCCAGCAGCTTACTAGCGGGAGATCGCACCGGGGAGCTGTTTTTT.

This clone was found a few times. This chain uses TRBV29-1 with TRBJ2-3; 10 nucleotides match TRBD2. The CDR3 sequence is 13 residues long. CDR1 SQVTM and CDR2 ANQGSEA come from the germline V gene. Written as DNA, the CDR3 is TGCACGACCCTAGCGGGGGGCACAGATACGCAGTATTTT. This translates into CTTLAGGTDTQYF.

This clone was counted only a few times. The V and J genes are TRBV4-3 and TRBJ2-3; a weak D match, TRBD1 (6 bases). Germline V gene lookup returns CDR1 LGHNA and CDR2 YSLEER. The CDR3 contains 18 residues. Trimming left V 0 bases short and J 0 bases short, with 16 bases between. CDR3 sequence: CASSQDLAGVLSTDTQYF. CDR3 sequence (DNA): TGCGCCAGCAGCCAAGATCTGGCAGGGGTCCTTAGCACAGATACGCAGTATTTT.

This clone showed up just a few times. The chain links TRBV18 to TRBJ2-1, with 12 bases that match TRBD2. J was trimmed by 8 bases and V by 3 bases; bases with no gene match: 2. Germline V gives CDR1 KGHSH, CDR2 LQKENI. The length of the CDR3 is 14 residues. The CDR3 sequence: CASSPTSGSDEQFF. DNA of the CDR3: TGTGCCAGCTCACCGACTAGCGGGAGTGATGAGCAGTTCTTC.

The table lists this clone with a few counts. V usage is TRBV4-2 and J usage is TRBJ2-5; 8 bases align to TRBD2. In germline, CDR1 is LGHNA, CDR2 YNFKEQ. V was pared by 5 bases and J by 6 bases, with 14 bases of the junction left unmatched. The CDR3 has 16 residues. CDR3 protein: CASSTNSGAAAKTQYF. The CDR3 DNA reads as TGTGCCAGCAGCACAAATAGCGGGGCTGCGGCGAAGACCCAGTACTTC.

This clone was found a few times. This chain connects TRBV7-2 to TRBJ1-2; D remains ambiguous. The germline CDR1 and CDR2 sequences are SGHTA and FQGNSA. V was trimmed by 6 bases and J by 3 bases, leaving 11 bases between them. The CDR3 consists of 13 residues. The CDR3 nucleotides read TGTGCCAGCAGTTCGGGTTCTTACTATGGCTACACCTTC. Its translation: CASSSGSYYGYTF.

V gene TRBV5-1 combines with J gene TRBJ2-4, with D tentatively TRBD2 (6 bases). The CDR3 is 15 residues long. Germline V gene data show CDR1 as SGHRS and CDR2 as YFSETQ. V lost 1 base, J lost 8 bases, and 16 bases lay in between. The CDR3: CASSLLGPREDIQYF. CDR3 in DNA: TGCGCCAGCAGCTTGTTGGGACCGCGGGAAGACATTCAGTACTTC.

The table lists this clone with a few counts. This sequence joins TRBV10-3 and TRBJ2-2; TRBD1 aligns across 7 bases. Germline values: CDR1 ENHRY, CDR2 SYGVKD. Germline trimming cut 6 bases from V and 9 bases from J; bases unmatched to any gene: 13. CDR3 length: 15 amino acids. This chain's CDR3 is CAIRGGQTQEWELFF. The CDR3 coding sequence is TGTGCCATCAGAGGGGGCCAGACACAGGAATGGGAGCTGTTTTTT.

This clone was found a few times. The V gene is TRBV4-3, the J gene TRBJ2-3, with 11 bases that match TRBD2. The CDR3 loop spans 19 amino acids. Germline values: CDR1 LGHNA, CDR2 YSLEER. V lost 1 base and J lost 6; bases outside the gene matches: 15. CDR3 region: CASSQAPLAGGARPDTQYF. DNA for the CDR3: TGCGCCAGCAGCCAAGCGCCCCTAGCGGGGGGCGCTAGGCCCGATACGCAGTATTTT.

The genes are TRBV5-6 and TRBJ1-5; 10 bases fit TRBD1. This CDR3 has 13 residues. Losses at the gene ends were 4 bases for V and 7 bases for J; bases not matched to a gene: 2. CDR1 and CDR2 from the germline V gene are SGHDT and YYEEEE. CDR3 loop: CASSRDRGQPQHF. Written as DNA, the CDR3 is TGTGCCAGCAGCCGGGACAGGGGACAGCCCCAGCATTTT.

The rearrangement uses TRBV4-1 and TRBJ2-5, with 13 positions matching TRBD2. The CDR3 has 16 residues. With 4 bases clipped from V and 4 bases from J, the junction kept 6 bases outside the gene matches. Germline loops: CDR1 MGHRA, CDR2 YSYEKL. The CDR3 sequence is CASSPRTSGGPETQYF. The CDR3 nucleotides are TGCGCCAGCAGCCCGAGGACTAGCGGGGGACCAGAGACCCAGTACTTC.

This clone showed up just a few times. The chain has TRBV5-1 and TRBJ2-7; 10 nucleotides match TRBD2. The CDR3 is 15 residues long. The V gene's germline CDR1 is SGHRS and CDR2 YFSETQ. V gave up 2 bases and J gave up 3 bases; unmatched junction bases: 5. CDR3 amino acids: CASSFFSGGFYEQYF. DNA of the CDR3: TGCGCCAGCAGCTTCTTTAGCGGGGGGTTCTACGAGCAGTACTTC. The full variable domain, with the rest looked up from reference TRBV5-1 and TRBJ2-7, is KAGVTQTPRYLIKTRGQQVTLSCSPISGHRSVSWYQQTPGQGLQFLFEYFSETQRNKGNFPGRFSGRQFSNSRSEMNVSTLELGDSALYLCASSFFSGGFYEQYFGPGTRLTVT.

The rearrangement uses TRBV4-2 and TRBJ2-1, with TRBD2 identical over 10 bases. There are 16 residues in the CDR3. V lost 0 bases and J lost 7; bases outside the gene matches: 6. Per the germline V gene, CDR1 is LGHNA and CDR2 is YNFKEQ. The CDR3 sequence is CASSQDWASGGNEQFF. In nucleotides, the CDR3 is TGTGCCAGCAGCCAAGATTGGGCTAGCGGGGGTAATGAGCAGTTCTTC.

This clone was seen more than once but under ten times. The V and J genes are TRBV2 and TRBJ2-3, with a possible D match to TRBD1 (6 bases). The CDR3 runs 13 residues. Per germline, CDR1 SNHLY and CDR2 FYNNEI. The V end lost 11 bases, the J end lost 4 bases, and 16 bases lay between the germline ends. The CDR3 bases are TGTGCCGGTCAGGGGAGTCTAGCAGATACGCAGTATTTT. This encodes CAGQGSLADTQYF.

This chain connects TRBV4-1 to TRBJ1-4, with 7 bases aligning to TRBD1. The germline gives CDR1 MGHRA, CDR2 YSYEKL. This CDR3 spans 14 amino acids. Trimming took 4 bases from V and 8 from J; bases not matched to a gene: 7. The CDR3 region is CASSLQGGGEKLFF. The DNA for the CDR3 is TGCGCCAGCAGCCTTCAGGGGGGAGGAGAAAAACTGTTTTTT.

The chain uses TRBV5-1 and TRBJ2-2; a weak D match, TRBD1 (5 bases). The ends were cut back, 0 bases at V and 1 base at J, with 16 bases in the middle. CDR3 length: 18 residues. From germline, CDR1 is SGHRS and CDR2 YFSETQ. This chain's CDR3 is CASSLVGQGIGNTGELFF. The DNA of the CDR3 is TGCGCCAGCAGCTTGGTTGGTCAGGGAATTGGGAACACCGGGGAGCTGTTTTTT.

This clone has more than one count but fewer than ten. CDR3 protein: CASSLRQREKLFF. As DNA, the CDR3 is TGTGCCAGCAGTTTGAGACAGAGGGAAAAACTGTTTTTT. The chain links TRBV27 to TRBJ1-4; a weak D match, TRBD1 (5 bases). The CDR3 contains 13 residues. Germline V gives CDR1 MNHEY, CDR2 SMNVEV (reference sequence). With 3 bases removed from V and 8 bases from J, the gap between germline ends came to 10 bases.

CDR3 residues: CASSIDPRRGRNQPQHF. CDR3 coding DNA: TGTGCCAGTAGTATAGATCCCCGCCGGGGTAGGAATCAGCCCCAGCATTTT. The chain has TRBV19 and TRBJ1-5; D gene ambiguous. The V gene lost 0 bases and the J gene lost 4 bases, with 16 bases spanning the gap. CDR1 LNHDA and CDR2 SQIVND come from the germline V gene (reference sequence). CDR3 size: 17 residues.

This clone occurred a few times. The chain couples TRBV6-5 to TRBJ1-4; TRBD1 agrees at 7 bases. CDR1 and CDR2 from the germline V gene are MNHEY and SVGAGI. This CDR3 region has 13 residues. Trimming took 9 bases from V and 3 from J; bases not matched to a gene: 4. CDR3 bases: TGTGCCAGTCGGGGACAGTCTAATGAAAAACTGTTTTTT. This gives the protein CASRGQSNEKLFF.

CDR3 coding DNA: TGTGCCAGCAGCTCCTACCGGGACAGGGGTAGAGAGACCCAGTACTTC. The encoded protein is CASSSYRDRGRETQYF. The rearrangement links TRBV7-9 to TRBJ2-5, with 10 bases aligning to TRBD1. CDR3 length: 16 residues. The ends lost 4 bases at V and 4 bases at J; junction bases unmatched: 9. CDR1 is SEHNR and CDR2 is FQNEAQ in the germline V gene (reference sequence).

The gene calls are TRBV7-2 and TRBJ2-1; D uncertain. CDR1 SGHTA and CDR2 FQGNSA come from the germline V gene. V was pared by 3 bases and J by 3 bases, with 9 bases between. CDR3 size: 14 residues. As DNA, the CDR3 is TGTGCCAGCAGCTTTGACTGGAACTACAATGAGCAGTTCTTC. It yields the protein CASSFDWNYNEQFF.

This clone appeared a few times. DNA for the CDR3: TGTGCCAGCAGCGCTACAGGGCCGGCTGAAGCTTTCTTT. Translated, it gives CASSATGPAEAFF. The J gene is TRBJ1-1, the V gene TRBV7-3; tentatively, D is TRBD1 (6 bases). This CDR3 is 13 amino acids long. With 5 bases removed from V and 6 bases from J, the gap between germline ends came to 13 bases. CDR1 and CDR2 (germline): SGHTA, FQGTGA.

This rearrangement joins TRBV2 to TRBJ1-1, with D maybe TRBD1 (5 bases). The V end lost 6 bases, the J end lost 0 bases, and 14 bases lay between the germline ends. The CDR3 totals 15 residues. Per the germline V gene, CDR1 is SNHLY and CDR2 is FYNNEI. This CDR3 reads CASSLRAGMNTEAFF. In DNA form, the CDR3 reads TGTGCCAGCAGCCTTCGGGCAGGGATGAACACTGAAGCTTTCTTT.

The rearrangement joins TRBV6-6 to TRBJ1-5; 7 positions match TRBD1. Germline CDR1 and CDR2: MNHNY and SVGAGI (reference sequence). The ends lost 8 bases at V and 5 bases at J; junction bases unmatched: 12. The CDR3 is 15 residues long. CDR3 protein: CASAVSYRGDQPQHF. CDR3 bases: TGTGCCAGCGCCGTATCTTACAGGGGAGATCAGCCCCAGCATTTT.

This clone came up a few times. CDR3 nucleotides: TGCGCCAGCAGCAATCCGACAGGGGGAGACTACGAGCAGTACTTC. Its protein is CASSNPTGGDYEQYF. V and J are TRBV4-1 and TRBJ2-7; 9 nucleotides agree with TRBD1. The CDR3 is 15 residues long. Germline V CDR1 and CDR2: MGHRA, YSYEKL. V dropped 5 bases and J dropped 3; count of bases not matched to a gene: 8.

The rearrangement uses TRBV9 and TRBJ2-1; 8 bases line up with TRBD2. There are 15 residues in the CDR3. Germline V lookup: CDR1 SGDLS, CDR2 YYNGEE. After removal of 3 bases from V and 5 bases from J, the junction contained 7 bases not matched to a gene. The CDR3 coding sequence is TGTGCCAGCAGCGCGACTAGCGCAGTCAACAATGAGCAGTTCTTC. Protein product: CASSATSAVNNEQFF.

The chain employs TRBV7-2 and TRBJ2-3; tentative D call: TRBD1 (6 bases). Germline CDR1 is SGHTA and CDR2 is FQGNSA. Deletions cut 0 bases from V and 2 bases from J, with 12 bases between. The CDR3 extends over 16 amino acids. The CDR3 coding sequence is TGTGCCAGCAGCTTAGCCCCGGCAGGGGCCACAGATACGCAGTATTTT. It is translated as CASSLAPAGATDTQYF.